The rows below give T cell receptor beta chains drawn from one sample of a study of molecular identifiers for immune sequencing clone quantification. TCRdb used MiXCR to reprocess the PCR reads, holding one entry per CDR3 protein. The repertoire includes roughly 300,000 distinct CDR3 sequences, 24% of them detected once, and around 0.7% sits in the top ten. Material: naive CD8+ T cells from blood, with Jurkat cell RNA spiked in. The receptors shown here come from a human donor in good health. Some libraries in this study had Jurkat cell RNA spiked in. The CDR3 runs from the conserved cysteine through the conserved F or W. A D gene is named only where the DNA matches it firmly. Clone size is shown for a subset of rows, as once, few, many or a class of expanded clone.

j_call: TRBJ2-6
v_call: TRBV11-2
clone_size: -
d_call: -
cdr3_nt: TGTGCCAGCGGCCCCGGACGGCCTACCCTCCCGGGGGCCAACGGCCTGACTTTC
cdr3_aa: CASGPGRPTLPGANGLTF

j_call: TRBJ2-2
v_call: TRBV9
clone_size: few
d_call: -
cdr3_nt: TGTGCCAGCAGCGTAGGCGGGATAGACACCGGGGAGCTGTTTTTT
cdr3_aa: CASSVGGIDTGELFF

j_call: TRBJ2-7
v_call: TRBV7-9
clone_size: -
d_call: -
cdr3_nt: TGTGCCAGCAGCTTAGACAAGGAGGTGAACGAGCAGTACTTC
cdr3_aa: CASSLDKEVNEQYF

j_call: TRBJ2-3
v_call: TRBV5-4
clone_size: few
d_call: TRBD2
cdr3_nt: TGTGCCAGCAGCCCACTCCGGACTAGCGGGGCGGACACAGATACGCAGTATTTT
cdr3_aa: CASSPLRTSGADTDTQYF

j_call: TRBJ1-1
v_call: TRBV19
clone_size: few
d_call: -
cdr3_nt: TGTGCCAGCAAAATGGAGGGGGGAAGTACTGAAGCTTTCTTT
cdr3_aa: CASKMEGGSTEAFF

j_call: TRBJ2-3
v_call: TRBV12-3/TRBV12-4
clone_size: few
d_call: TRBD1
cdr3_nt: TGTGCCAGCAGTTTAGCGAAAGGACAGGGGATAACTAGCACAGATACGCAGTATTTT
cdr3_aa: CASSLAKGQGITSTDTQYF

j_call: TRBJ2-7
v_call: TRBV6-2/TRBV6-3
clone_size: -
d_call: TRBD1
cdr3_nt: TGTGCCAGCAGTTACTCGACAGGGCTCACCTACGAGCAGTACTTC
cdr3_aa: CASSYSTGLTYEQYF

j_call: TRBJ1-1
v_call: TRBV5-1
clone_size: many
d_call: TRBD1
cdr3_nt: TGCGCCAGCAGCTTGGACAGGGGACATACTACCAACACTGAAGCTTTCTTT
cdr3_aa: CASSLDRGHTTNTEAFF

j_call: TRBJ2-5
v_call: TRBV7-8
clone_size: few
d_call: TRBD2
cdr3_nt: TGTGCCAGCAGCTTAGCGCTGGCTAGCGGGGGAATCCAAAAAGAGACCCAGTACTTC
cdr3_aa: CASSLALASGGIQKETQYF

j_call: TRBJ2-7
v_call: TRBV7-6
clone_size: -
d_call: TRBD1
cdr3_nt: TGTGCCAGCAGCCCCAAACCGGACAGGGACTACGAGCAGTACTTC
cdr3_aa: CASSPKPDRDYEQYF

j_call: TRBJ2-3
v_call: TRBV7-8
clone_size: -
d_call: TRBD1
cdr3_nt: TGTGCCAGCAGCTCGGGACAGGGGCTAACAGATACGCAGTATTTT
cdr3_aa: CASSSGQGLTDTQYF

j_call: TRBJ1-1
v_call: TRBV5-8
clone_size: many
d_call: -
cdr3_nt: TGTGCCAGCAGCTTGGTTGGCAGCCCGAACACTGAAGCTTTCTTT
cdr3_aa: CASSLVGSPNTEAFF

j_call: TRBJ2-5
v_call: TRBV5-1
clone_size: -
d_call: -
cdr3_nt: TGCGCCAGCAGCTTGCGAGTTGACGAGCAATACCAAGAGACCCAGTACTTC
cdr3_aa: CASSLRVDEQYQETQYF

j_call: TRBJ2-1
v_call: TRBV7-6
clone_size: -
d_call: -
cdr3_nt: TGTGCCTGCAGCTTAGAAGGTCGTGGGGATGAGCAGTTCTTC
cdr3_aa: CACSLEGRGDEQFF

j_call: TRBJ2-3
v_call: TRBV28
clone_size: -
d_call: -
cdr3_nt: TGTGCCAGCAGTCCCTCAGGGTCAGATACGCAGTATTTT
cdr3_aa: CASSPSGSDTQYF